Reported below is one T cell receptor beta chain. The antigen remains undetermined. This record belongs to a study of early T cells in non-severe SARS-CoV-2 infection. Study-wide background: RNA in bulk from unsorted whole blood was sequenced, and chains were unpaired. Study results and limitations: A preference for anti-spike CD8 responses marked VDJdb matching, which missed private and CD4 specificities.

CDR3 length equals 16 residues. The ends were cut back, 4 bases at V and 6 bases at J, with 19 bases in the middle. CDR1 and CDR2 from the germline V gene are SGHDT and YYEEEE. Attached unique molecular identifiers marked individual cDNA molecules. TCRdb reanalysed the 5' RACE reads using MiXCR and keeps one entry per CDR3 protein. Of 45,000 to 55,000 distinct CDR3 sequences listed, over 7.5% are singletons. Material: whole blood. This sequence was found in an adult who was a healthcare worker with PCR-confirmed SARS-CoV-2 infection or an uninfected control (not recorded which). This chain uses TRBV5-6 with TRBJ2-2; TRBD2 might be the D (6 bases). Here the CDR3 DNA reads TGTGCCAGCAGCCTGGGGTTCGTCTGGGGGGCCGGGGAGCTGTTTTTT. Protein sequence: CASSLGFVWGAGELFF.